The 29 T cell receptor beta chains listed next were all sequenced from one sample in a study of regulatory and conventional T cells in RAG deficiency. Genomic DNA came from blood conventional CD4+ T cells gated CD25-low CD127-high. Clones were read by immunoSEQ multiplex PCR, and TCRdb kept only the in-frame ones, dropping some. The sample carries almost 35,000 clones, roughly 76% recorded once. The sample was also linked to a second study, of regulatory T cells. That paper adds: Amplification used 52 TRBV primers and 13 TRBJ primers.

What was sequenced was CD4+ effector T cells sorted from blood. Source of these receptors: a human donor in good health.

This chain connects TRBV7-8 to TRBJ2-1; TRBD2 agrees at 7 bases. V lost 1 base, J lost 3 bases, and 3 bases stayed unmatched. CDR3 length equals 15 residues. CDR1 is SGHVS, CDR2 FQNEAQ, per germline. CDR3 region: CASSLGRGGYNEQFF. CDR3 nucleotide sequence: TGTGCCAGCAGCTTAGGGCGCGGGGGCTACAATGAGCAGTTCTTC.

The V gene is TRBV19, the J gene TRBJ2-1; D gene uncertain. Trimming left V 3 bases short and J 4 bases short, with 13 bases between. The CDR3 loop spans 15 amino acids. Germline V gene lookup returns CDR1 LNHDA and CDR2 SQIVND (reference sequence). The CDR3 bases are TGTGCCAGTAGTATGTTGAGCAGGCCTTACAATGAGCAGTTCTTC. This gives the protein CASSMLSRPYNEQFF.

This clone was counted between two and nine times. The gene calls are TRBV6-5 and TRBJ1-1; D not certain. The CDR3 has 13 amino acids. The germline V gene encodes CDR1 MNHEY and CDR2 SVGAGI. V lost 4 bases and J 3 bases, leaving 9 bases between the germline ends. The CDR3 sequence: CASSLGRDTEAFF. DNA for the CDR3: TGTGCCAGCAGTTTAGGACGGGACACTGAAGCTTTCTTT.

This clone was seen a single time. V usage is TRBV5-1 and J usage is TRBJ2-1; the D is unclear. The V gene lost 0 bases and the J gene lost 5 bases, with 6 bases spanning the gap. The CDR3 extends over 13 amino acids. Germline V lookup: CDR1 SGHRS, CDR2 YFSETQ. CDR3 sequence: CASSLVTDNEQFF. In DNA, the CDR3 is TGCGCCAGCAGCTTGGTTACAGACAATGAGCAGTTCTTC.

This chain links TRBV6-5 with TRBJ2-3, with D possibly being TRBD2 (5 bases). Trimming removed 6 bases from V and 0 bases from J, with 13 bases in between. This CDR3 contains 15 residues. Germline values: CDR1 MNHEY, CDR2 SVGAGI. CDR3 in DNA: TGTGCCAGCAGCCGTACCGGGGTTAGCACAGATACGCAGTATTTT. Translating it yields CASSRTGVSTDTQYF.

V usage is TRBV5-1 and J usage is TRBJ1-4, with TRBD1 matching over 9 bases. The V gene end was trimmed by 4 bases and the J gene end by 8 bases; junction bases not matched to a gene: 6. The CDR3 is 14 residues long. Germline V CDR1 and CDR2: SGHRS, YFSETQ. CDR3 sequence reads: CASSMGQGWEKLFF. CDR3 sequence (DNA): TGCGCCAGCAGCATGGGACAGGGATGGGAAAAACTGTTTTTT.

This chain links TRBV7-9 with TRBJ2-1; TRBD2 agrees at 7 bases. There are 13 residues in the CDR3. Germline V CDR1 and CDR2: SEHNR, FQNEAQ (reference sequence). Trimming removed 4 bases from V and 10 bases from J; junction bases left unmatched: 7. The CDR3 here is CASSWGGRREQFF. CDR3 nucleotide sequence: TGTGCCAGCAGCTGGGGGGGTCGGAGGGAGCAGTTCTTC.

The chain has TRBV9 and TRBJ1-2, with D uncertain. V was cut by 0 bases and J by 1 base, with 13 bases left in between. Looked up from germline, CDR1 is SGDLS and CDR2 is YYNGEE. The CDR3 has 16 residues. The CDR3 loop is CASSVAGAGRNYGYTF. Here the CDR3 DNA reads TGTGCCAGCAGCGTAGCTGGCGCGGGCCGTAACTATGGCTACACCTTC.

The chain couples TRBV19 to TRBJ1-1; perhaps TRBD1 as D (5 bases). The V and J ends lost 3 bases and 1 base respectively, with 12 bases between them. The CDR3 extends over 15 amino acids. Germline CDR1 is LNHDA and CDR2 is SQIVND (reference sequence). The CDR3 DNA reads TGTGCCAGTAGTATGAGCCGGGGCAGGAACACTGAAGCTTTCTTT. Translating gives CASSMSRGRNTEAFF.

The rearrangement uses TRBV9 and TRBJ2-5, with a tentative D call TRBD2 (6 bases). CDR3 size: 14 residues. V lost 4 bases and J lost 5, with 15 bases in between. The V gene's germline CDR1 is SGDLS and CDR2 YYNGEE. CDR3 loop: CASSSRGGKETQYF. The DNA of the CDR3 is TGTGCCAGCAGCTCCCGTGGGGGGAAGGAGACCCAGTACTTC.

J is TRBJ2-3 and V is TRBV19; 7 positions match TRBD2. The CDR3 is 15 residues long. Germline V gene lookup returns CDR1 LNHDA and CDR2 SQIVND (reference sequence). The trim removed 5 bases at V and 3 bases at J, leaving 8 bases unmatched. CDR3 nucleotides: TGTGCCAGTAGTCGGCGGCGGGGGTCTACAGATACGCAGTATTTT. Protein product: CASSRRRGSTDTQYF.

CDR3 protein: CASSPRLGDTQYF. The DNA for the CDR3 is TGTGCCAGCAGCCCTCGGTTGGGGGATACGCAGTATTTT. The rearrangement joins TRBV6-5 to TRBJ2-3; no reliable D call. Deletions cut 6 bases from V and 6 bases from J, with 13 bases between. Germline-derived CDR1 and CDR2 are MNHEY and SVGAGI. The CDR3 is 13 amino acids.

The chain is built from TRBV6-5 and TRBJ1-2; a weak D match, TRBD1 (6 bases). In germline, CDR1 is MNHEY, CDR2 SVGAGI. The CDR3 loop spans 15 amino acids. Trimming removed 2 bases at V and 11 bases at J, with 21 bases between. CDR3 DNA sequence: TGTGCCAGCAGTTACGTCAAAGGGGGGCAGAGAGGGTACACCTTC. It is translated as CASSYVKGGQRGYTF.

The chain's CDR3 is CASSQDWRGGSDTQYF. The CDR3 DNA reads TGCGCCAGCAGCCAAGATTGGCGGGGGGGCTCAGATACGCAGTATTTT. V and J are TRBV4-1 and TRBJ2-3; 9 nucleotides align to TRBD2. The CDR3 sequence is 16 residues long. From germline, CDR1 is MGHRA and CDR2 YSYEKL. Trimming removed 0 bases from V and 4 bases from J; junction bases left unmatched: 5.

The chain employs TRBV5-1 and TRBJ2-3; no definite D call. V shed 2 bases and J shed 3 bases, with 13 bases lying between them. Germline V gives CDR1 SGHRS, CDR2 YFSETQ. The CDR3 sequence is 15 residues long. The CDR3 DNA follows: TGCGCCAGCAGCTTAATACGAGAAGGAACAGATACGCAGTATTTT. Encoded protein: CASSLIREGTDTQYF.

V is TRBV7-2 and J is TRBJ1-1; no reliable D call. Looked up from germline, CDR1 is SGHTA and CDR2 is FQGNSA. The CDR3 length is 15 residues. Trimming removed 2 bases at V and 4 bases at J, with 14 bases between. The DNA for the CDR3 is TGTGCCAGCAGCTTAAACATTGGGTTGGGCACTGAAGCTTTCTTT. This translates into CASSLNIGLGTEAFF.

This clone was detected once. The chain carries TRBV27 and TRBJ1-4, with no clear D. V lost 6 bases and J 5 bases, leaving 19 bases between the germline ends. The CDR3 is made up of 16 amino acids. CDR1 and CDR2 from the germline V gene are MNHEY and SMNVEV (reference sequence). The CDR3 DNA sequence: TGTGCCAGCAGCTTAACCTCAGCGGGTAGGAATGAAAAACTGTTTTTT. It yields the protein CASSLTSAGRNEKLFF.

This chain uses TRBV6-5 with TRBJ1-1; 10 bases agree with TRBD1. Germline CDR1 is MNHEY and CDR2 is SVGAGI. V lost 2 bases to trimming and J lost 2 bases; unmatched junction nucleotides: 2. This CDR3 is 15 amino acids long. The chain's CDR3 is CASSYRDRGNTEAFF. CDR3 coding DNA: TGTGCCAGCAGTTACCGGGACAGGGGAAACACTGAAGCTTTCTTT.

The chain combines TRBV6-5 with TRBJ1-1; 8 nucleotides agree with TRBD1. CDR1 and CDR2 (germline): MNHEY, SVGAGI. J gave up 1 base and V 2 bases, and 3 bases lay outside the gene matches. This CDR3 is built from 15 residues. Written as DNA, the CDR3 is TGTGCCAGCAGTTACGACAGGGGTCCGAACACTGAAGCTTTCTTT. Translating gives CASSYDRGPNTEAFF.

The chain employs TRBV7-9 and TRBJ1-1; D is perhaps TRBD1 (6 bases). The germline V and J ends were trimmed by 5 bases and 0 bases, with 13 bases remaining between them. CDR1 is SEHNR, CDR2 FQNEAQ, per germline (reference sequence). The CDR3 has 15 amino acids. The chain's CDR3 is CASSHPAGVNTEAFF. The CDR3 nucleotides read TGTGCCAGCAGCCACCCCGCAGGGGTGAACACTGAAGCTTTCTTT.

This clone was observed a few times. The rearrangement joins TRBV21-1 to TRBJ1-5; no check of the table's D call, TRBD1, against the DNA was made. TRBV21-1 has pseudogene status. The CDR3 loop spans 15 amino acids. CDR3 nucleotides: TGTGCCAGCAGCAAAGGGACAGGGCGCAATCAGCCCCAGCATTTT. Protein product: CASSKGTGRNQPQHF.

The chain uses TRBV6-4 and TRBJ1-3; TRBD1 might be the D (6 bases). Germline V lookup: CDR1 MRHNA, CDR2 SNTAGT. The CDR3 spans 15 residues. Trimming cost V 6 bases and J 0 bases, with 12 bases left between them. The CDR3, as DNA: TGTGCCAGCAGCCGTACAGGGTCCTCTGGAAACACCATATATTTT. Its protein is CASSRTGSSGNTIYF.

CDR3 residues: CASSPSTSGGYNEQFF. The CDR3 bases are TGTGCCAGCAGCCCCTCGACTAGCGGGGGATACAATGAGCAGTTCTTC. The chain carries TRBV7-3 and TRBJ2-1, with 12 bases that match TRBD2. The CDR3 consists of 16 residues. V dropped 5 bases and J dropped 4; count of bases not matched to a gene: 6. Germline loops: CDR1 SGHTA, CDR2 FQGTGA.

CDR3: CASNSRLTSGDEQYF. The DNA of the CDR3 is TGTGCCAGCAACTCACGGCTAACTAGCGGGGACGAGCAGTACTTC. This chain links TRBV11-2 with TRBJ2-7; 10 positions agree with TRBD2. V dropped 7 bases and J dropped 5; count of bases not matched to a gene: 11. Looked up from germline, CDR1 is SGHAT and CDR2 is FQNNGV. CDR3 length: 15 amino acids.

The V call is TRBV5-1, the J call TRBJ1-3; tentative D call: TRBD1 (6 bases). Germline loops: CDR1 SGHRS, CDR2 YFSETQ. This CDR3 is built from 17 residues. Trimming pared 3 bases from V and 0 bases from J, leaving 16 bases between. The CDR3 sequence is CASSSLTGGSSGNTIYF. The CDR3 nucleotides read TGCGCCAGCAGCTCCCTGACAGGTGGAAGCTCTGGAAACACCATATATTTT. Full variable domain (missing parts from reference TRBV5-1 and TRBJ1-3): KAGVTQTPRYLIKTRGQQVTLSCSPISGHRSVSWYQQTPGQGLQFLFEYFSETQRNKGNFPGRFSGRQFSNSRSEMNVSTLELGDSALYLCASSSLTGGSSGNTIYFGEGSWLTVV.

The rearrangement joins TRBV7-3 to TRBJ2-2, with D perhaps matching TRBD1 (6 bases). This CDR3 has 16 amino acids. Trimming stripped 1 base from V and 8 bases from J, with 17 bases between. CDR1 and CDR2 (germline): SGHTA, FQGTGA. The DNA for the CDR3 is TGTGCCAGCAGCTTAATGGCAGGGGCTGGGAAAGGGGAGCTGTTTTTT. It specifies CASSLMAGAGKGELFF.

This chain joins TRBV18 and TRBJ2-6, with no clear D. From germline, CDR1 is KGHSH and CDR2 LQKENI. V lost 0 bases to trimming and J lost 4 bases, with 7 bases between them. CDR3 length: 15 residues. CDR3 DNA: TGTGCCAGCTCACCACCACAATCCGGGGCCAACGTCCTGACTTTC. It is translated as CASSPPQSGANVLTF.

The chain couples TRBV9 to TRBJ2-1; D unresolved. CDR3 size: 14 residues. Trimming shortened V by 3 bases and J by 3 bases, and 10 bases separated the two germline ends. Germline loops: CDR1 SGDLS, CDR2 YYNGEE. CDR3 DNA: TGTGCCAGCAGCGCAGGAAGTATCTACAATGAGCAGTTCTTC. Its protein is CASSAGSIYNEQFF. The variable domain in full, completed from reference TRBV9 and TRBJ2-1, reads DSGVTQTPKHLITATGQRVTLRCSPRSGDLSVYWYQQSLDQGLQFLIQYYNGEERAKGNILERFSAQQFPDLHSELNLSSLELGDSALYFCASSAGSIYNEQFFGPGTRLTVL.

This chain connects TRBV4-1 to TRBJ2-7; weak D call: TRBD2 (5 bases). CDR1 is MGHRA, CDR2 YSYEKL, per germline. The CDR3 extends over 15 amino acids. The V end lost 1 base, the J end lost 2 bases, and 12 bases lay between the germline ends. CDR3 DNA: TGCGCCAGCAGCCAAGGGGAGCGAGCGGCCTACGAGCAGTACTTC. Translation: CASSQGERAAYEQYF.